This note documents a single T cell receptor beta chain sequence. The data belong to a study of blood T cell repertoires in COVID-19. Background on the study: The cDNA or gDNA used as material had been derived from T cells, B-cell-depleted T cells, or PBMCs.

Authors' methods: Amplification of reference gene primers provided the estimated nucleated cell counts. Clones were sequenced by immunoSEQ multiplex PCR, and TCRdb holds only the in-frame ones, with some missing. V, J and clone size derive from that table, while D and trimming were established from the DNA sequence. The sample lists around 300,000 clones, around nine tenths occurring once. Trimming left V 3 bases short and J 4 bases short, with 19 bases between. CDR1 is SNHLY and CDR2 is FYNNEI in the germline V gene. This CDR3 region has 16 residues. Clinical histories supplied by participants themselves formed the basis of cohort assignment. Recovery among Cohort 3 donors was established by two negative PCRs, clearance, or symptom resolution.

The chain joins TRBV2 to TRBJ2-7, with a tentative D call TRBD1 (6 bases). Sequencing was done on a sample of PBMCs or T cells enriched from blood (not recorded which). The origin of this receptor is a woman aged 25 to 39 who had recovered from COVID-19. The CDR3 loop is CASSEGHWVATYEQYF. CDR3 sequence (DNA): TGTGCCAGCAGTGAGGGACATTGGGTGGCGACTTACGAGCAGTACTTC.